Below are 26 T cell receptor beta chains sequenced from a single sample in a study of blood T cell repertoires in COVID-19. Here immunoSEQ multiplex PCR was the method, and the copy in TCRdb shows in-frame clones only, minus some. The sample holds approximately 270,000 clones, about 90% seen once. The specimen was PBMCs or T cells enriched from blood (not recorded which). Source of these receptors: a woman aged 30 to 39 with acute COVID-19.

This clone was seen a handful of times. V and J are TRBV28 and TRBJ1-2, with 10 positions matching TRBD1. Germline trimming cut 7 bases from V and 5 bases from J; bases unmatched to any gene: 13. The CDR3 runs 16 residues. Germline assignment: CDR1 MDHEN and CDR2 SYDVKM. The DNA for the CDR3 is TGTGCCAGCAATAATCCTCCGACAGGGGGCTGGTATGGCTACACCTTC. It is translated as CASNNPPTGGWYGYTF.

The chain combines TRBV7-2 with TRBJ2-1; 9 bases line up with TRBD2. V dropped 1 base and J dropped 9; count of bases not matched to a gene: 4. This CDR3 has 14 residues. CDR1 SGHTA and CDR2 FQGNSA come from the germline V gene. This CDR3 reads CASSLVLAGREQFF. The CDR3 region has the DNA TGTGCCAGCAGCTTAGTCCTAGCGGGACGTGAGCAGTTCTTC.

The chain couples TRBV4-1 to TRBJ1-1, with a weak D call TRBD1 (6 bases). The CDR3 loop spans 16 amino acids. Looked up from germline, CDR1 is MGHRA and CDR2 is YSYEKL. V lost 0 bases to trimming and J lost 1 base, with 12 bases between them. The chain's CDR3 is CASSQEGGHPNTEAFF. In DNA form, the CDR3 reads TGCGCCAGCAGCCAAGAAGGGGGACACCCGAACACTGAAGCTTTCTTT.

This chain connects TRBV28 to TRBJ1-6, with 7 bases lining up with TRBD1. The CDR3 covers 14 residues. Unmatched junction bases numbered 6, after V lost 8 bases and J lost 5 bases. CDR1 is MDHEN, CDR2 SYDVKM, per germline. The CDR3 DNA is TGTGCCAGCGGGGGGACAGACCATAATTCACCCCTCCACTTT. Translated, it gives CASGGTDHNSPLHF.

The chain links TRBV7-9 to TRBJ1-1; D not certain. This CDR3 contains 14 residues. V shed 6 bases and J shed 1 base, with 12 bases lying between them. CDR1 is SEHNR, CDR2 FQNEAQ, per germline (reference sequence). The CDR3, as DNA: TGTGCCAGCAGGCTAACAGAGGGGAACACTGAAGCTTTCTTT. Translating it yields CASRLTEGNTEAFF.

The chain links TRBV19 to TRBJ2-7; a weak D match, TRBD1 (5 bases). Looked up from germline, CDR1 is LNHDA and CDR2 is SQIVND (reference sequence). CDR3 length: 12 residues. V shed 8 bases and J shed 1 base, with 9 bases lying between them. Written as DNA, the CDR3 is TGTGCCAGTTCTGACAGTTCCTACGAGCAGTACTTC. Translation gives CASSDSSYEQYF.

The rearrangement joins TRBV19 to TRBJ1-4; 7 bases align to TRBD1. The V gene end was trimmed by 3 bases and the J gene end by 4 bases; junction bases not matched to a gene: 5. The CDR3 totals 15 residues. Germline assignment: CDR1 LNHDA and CDR2 SQIVND (reference sequence). CDR3 sequence reads: CASSITGDVNEKLFF. CDR3 nucleotide sequence: TGTGCCAGTAGTATCACAGGGGACGTTAATGAAAAACTGTTTTTT.

Concerning this clone: The same CDR3 also results from other DNA sequences found in this sample. This sequence joins TRBV5-1 and TRBJ2-3, with 8 bases identical to TRBD2. The CDR3 consists of 13 residues. The germline V gene encodes CDR1 SGHRS and CDR2 YFSETQ. The V and J ends lost 4 bases and 5 bases, in that order; junction bases with no gene match: 3. The CDR3 region has the DNA TGCGCCAGCAGCCTAGCGGGTGAAGATACGCAGTATTTT. Translated, it gives CASSLAGEDTQYF.

V is TRBV6-5 and J is TRBJ1-2; D uncertain. Germline V lookup: CDR1 MNHEY, CDR2 SVGAGI. Trimming left V 7 bases short and J 1 base short, with 16 bases between. The CDR3 runs to 15 residues. The CDR3 reads CASTGLLQSNYGYTF. DNA for the CDR3: TGTGCCAGCACCGGTCTATTACAGAGTAACTATGGCTACACCTTC.

This chain uses TRBV7-3 with TRBJ2-3; unclear D gene. The CDR3 has 14 residues. The V gene's germline CDR1 is SGHTA and CDR2 FQGTGA. Trimming shortened V by 6 bases and J by 0 bases, and 10 bases separated the two germline ends. CDR3 sequence (DNA): TGTGCCAGCAGTTACAGTACTAGCACAGATACGCAGTATTTT. Its translation: CASSYSTSTDTQYF.

This clone was detected a few times. The rearrangement uses TRBV5-4 and TRBJ2-1, with D uncertain. The CDR3 totals 16 residues. CDR1 SGHNT and CDR2 YYREEE come from the germline V gene (reference sequence). The germline V and J ends were trimmed by 0 bases and 2 bases, with 12 bases remaining between them. CDR3 protein: CASSLADQVAYNEQFF. Written as DNA, the CDR3 is TGTGCCAGCAGCTTGGCCGATCAGGTAGCCTACAATGAGCAGTTCTTC.

The rearrangement links TRBV5-4 to TRBJ2-3; TRBD1 might be the D (6 bases). The CDR3 runs 14 residues. The V end was cut by 4 bases, the J end by 2 bases, with 11 bases between. Germline CDR1 and CDR2: SGHNT and YYREEE (reference sequence). The CDR3 spells CASSPDRFTDTQYF. CDR3 bases: TGTGCCAGCAGCCCGGACAGATTCACAGATACGCAGTATTTT.

The genes are TRBV28 and TRBJ2-2, with 8 bases identical to TRBD2. The length of the CDR3 is 15 residues. The J segment lost 0 bases and the V segment lost 7 bases, leaving 4 bases of the junction unmatched. Germline-derived CDR1 and CDR2 are MDHEN and SYDVKM. The DNA of the CDR3 is TGTGCCAGCATCGGGGGGGGAGCGAACACCGGGGAGCTGTTTTTT. Encoded protein: CASIGGGANTGELFF.

The chain employs TRBV12-3 or TRBV12-4 and TRBJ1-5; unclear D gene. This CDR3 is 13 amino acids long. Trimming shortened V by 6 bases and J by 7 bases, and 13 bases separated the two germline ends. The chain's CDR3 is CASSPREQQPQHF. CDR3 DNA: TGTGCCAGCAGCCCACGGGAGCAACAGCCCCAGCATTTT.

This clone appeared a few times. This sequence joins TRBV12-3 or TRBV12-4 and TRBJ1-4; D may be TRBD1 (6 bases). This CDR3 is 13 amino acids long. V lost 4 bases and J lost 8, with 11 bases in between. CDR3 amino acids: CASSWGTTEKLFF. The CDR3 DNA follows: TGTGCCAGCAGTTGGGGGACAACGGAAAAACTGTTTTTT.

The chain joins TRBV7-9 to TRBJ1-1; 8 bases are shared with TRBD1. The germline V gene has CDR1 SEHNR and CDR2 FQNEAQ (reference sequence). V lost 5 bases, J lost 1 base, and 3 bases stayed unmatched. This CDR3 is built from 14 residues. In DNA, the CDR3 is TGTGCCAGCAGCACCGGGACAGGGAACACTGAAGCTTTCTTT. Protein sequence: CASSTGTGNTEAFF.

This chain links TRBV28 with TRBJ2-1, with 7 bases fitting TRBD2. Germline CDR1 MDHEN, CDR2 SYDVKM. The junction had 19 bases not matched to a gene; V was cut back by 5 bases and J by 12 bases. The CDR3 is made up of 16 amino acids. CDR3 bases: TGTGCCAGCAGTCAGGGTCCAGCGGGACGAGGACTAGGGCAGTTCTTC. Translating gives CASSQGPAGRGLGQFF.

This clone was seen just once. V gene TRBV3-1 (or the pseudogene TRBV3-2) combines with J gene TRBJ2-1, with D tentatively TRBD2 (6 bases). In germline, CDR1 is LGHDT, CDR2 YNNKEL (reference sequence). The CDR3 sequence is 15 residues long. Between the trimmed V and J ends, which lost 1 base and 6 bases, there was a span of 13 bases. CDR3 nucleotides: TGTGCCAGCAGCCAAGTCCCCGGGGGAGGCAATGAGCAGTTCTTC. Translation gives CASSQVPGGGNEQFF.

V gene TRBV10-3 combines with J gene TRBJ1-1, with D unclear. With 3 bases removed from V and 1 base from J, the gap between germline ends came to 12 bases. Germline lookup yields CDR1 ENHRY and CDR2 SYGVKD. The CDR3 is 15 amino acids. Here the CDR3 reads CAISDYSTGNTEAFF. CDR3 bases: TGTGCCATCAGTGACTACAGTACCGGGAACACTGAAGCTTTCTTT.

This clone occurred a few times. This chain connects TRBV27 to TRBJ1-1; perhaps TRBD1 as D (6 bases). Per the germline V gene, CDR1 is MNHEY and CDR2 is SMNVEV (reference sequence). V dropped 2 bases and J dropped 4 bases, with 17 bases sitting between them. The CDR3 spans 16 residues. CDR3 DNA sequence: TGTGCCAGCAGTTTAGATATTCGGGGAGGGGGCACTGAAGCTTTCTTT. Translated, it gives CASSLDIRGGGTEAFF.

In its sample, this clone was seen once. This rearrangement joins TRBV6-1 to TRBJ2-5, with 11 positions matching TRBD2. Germline CDR1 and CDR2: MNHNS and SASEGT. V lost 1 base and J lost 5; bases outside the gene matches: 3. This CDR3 comprises 15 residues. Here the CDR3 reads CASSEGLAGRETQYF. CDR3 nucleotide sequence: TGTGCCAGCAGTGAAGGACTAGCGGGACGGGAGACCCAGTACTTC.

The chain recombines TRBV2 with TRBJ1-2; 8 bases line up with TRBD1. Germline CDR1 and CDR2: SNHLY and FYNNEI. This CDR3 is 14 amino acids long. V shed 4 bases, J shed 3 bases, and the junction held 4 bases outside the gene matches. The CDR3 region has the DNA TGTGCCAGCAGTGTCGGACAGGGACACTATGGCTACACCTTC. Its translation: CASSVGQGHYGYTF.

V usage is TRBV4-3 and J usage is TRBJ1-4; no clear D gene. Per germline, CDR1 LGHNA and CDR2 YSLEER. Between the trimmed V and J ends, which lost 0 bases and 8 bases, there was a span of 13 bases. This CDR3 spans 15 amino acids. The CDR3 region has the DNA TGCGCCAGCAGCCAAGATGGGAGGGTAGGAGAAAAACTGTTTTTT. It yields the protein CASSQDGRVGEKLFF.

This clone has just a few counts. The CDR3 reads CASSSAGGRTGELFF. Here the CDR3 DNA reads TGTGCCAGCAGTTCAGCGGGAGGGCGGACCGGGGAGCTGTTTTTT. The chain uses TRBV7-3 and TRBJ2-2; 10 bases map to TRBD2. Trimming removed 6 bases from V and 5 bases from J; junction bases left unmatched: 6. This CDR3 is 15 amino acids long. Germline CDR1 SGHTA, CDR2 FQGTGA.

CDR3 region: CASSQDRSGHGNTIYF. The DNA for the CDR3 is TGCGCCAGCAGCCAAGACCGCTCCGGTCATGGAAACACCATATATTTT. The chain employs TRBV4-3 and TRBJ1-3, with no clear D. Trimming cost V 0 bases and J 3 bases, with 12 bases left between them. The germline V gene encodes CDR1 LGHNA and CDR2 YSLEER. This CDR3 region has 16 residues.

The chain is built from TRBV27 and TRBJ1-1; D is uncertain. The V and J ends lost 6 bases and 4 bases respectively, with 15 bases between them. Per the germline V gene, CDR1 is MNHEY and CDR2 is SMNVEV (reference sequence). This CDR3 has 14 amino acids. The CDR3 region is CASSRSAGGTEAFF. The CDR3 DNA is TGTGCCAGCAGCCGATCAGCGGGTGGCACTGAAGCTTTCTTT.